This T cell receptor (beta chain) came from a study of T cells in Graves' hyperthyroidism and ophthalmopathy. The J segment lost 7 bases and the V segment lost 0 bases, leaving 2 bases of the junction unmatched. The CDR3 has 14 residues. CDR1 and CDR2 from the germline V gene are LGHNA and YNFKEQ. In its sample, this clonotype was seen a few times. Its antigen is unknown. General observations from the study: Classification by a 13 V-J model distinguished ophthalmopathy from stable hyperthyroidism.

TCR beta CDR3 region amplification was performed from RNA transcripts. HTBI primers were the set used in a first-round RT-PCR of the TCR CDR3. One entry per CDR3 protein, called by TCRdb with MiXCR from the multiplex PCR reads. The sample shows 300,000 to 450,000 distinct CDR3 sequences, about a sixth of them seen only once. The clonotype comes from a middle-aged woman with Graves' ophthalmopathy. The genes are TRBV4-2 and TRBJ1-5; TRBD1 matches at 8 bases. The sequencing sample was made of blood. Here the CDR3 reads CASSQDRGPQPQHF. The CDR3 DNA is TGTGCCAGCAGCCAAGACAGGGGGCCGCAGCCCCAGCATTTT.